Below, 17 T cell receptor beta chains from the same sample are listed, as sequenced in a study of shared clonotypes between healthy human individuals. Assay used: immunoSEQ multiplex PCR; TCRdb lists only in-frame clones, some missing. The table lists under 200,000 clones, about 93% of them singletons, with 0.067% in the top ten. Sequencing was done on a sample of naive CD4+ T cells sorted from blood. The subset: CD45RA+ positively selected. Source of these receptors: a woman aged 30 to 39 in good health.

The rearrangement joins TRBV5-5 to TRBJ1-3; unclear D gene. CDR3 size: 13 residues. Germline assignment: CDR1 SGHKS and CDR2 YYEKEE (reference sequence). Trimming left V 0 bases short and J 0 bases short, with 1 base between. The CDR3 sequence is CASSLDSGNTIYF. CDR3 DNA: TGTGCCAGCAGCTTGGACTCTGGAAACACCATATATTTT.

This chain connects TRBV18 to TRBJ2-7, with 14 positions matching TRBD2. This CDR3 region has 14 residues. CDR1 and CDR2 (germline): KGHSH, LQKENI. V shed 5 bases, J shed 5 bases, and the junction held 2 bases outside the gene matches. The DNA of the CDR3 is TGTGCCAGCTCAATGACTAGCGGGAGGGACGAGCAGTACTTC. This gives the protein CASSMTSGRDEQYF. Complete variable domain (other parts from reference TRBV18 and TRBJ2-7): NAGVMQNPRHLVRRRGQEARLRCSPMKGHSHVYWYRQLPEEGLKFMVYLQKENIIDESGMPKERFSAEFPKEGPSILRIQQVVRGDSAAYFCASSMTSGRDEQYFGPGTRLTVT.

The chain carries TRBV28 and TRBJ2-2; 8 bases fit TRBD1. This CDR3 region has 15 residues. The V gene's germline CDR1 is MDHEN and CDR2 SYDVKM. The V gene end was trimmed by 4 bases and the J gene end by 6 bases; junction bases not matched to a gene: 7. The CDR3 spells CASSSQGAGAGELFF. The DNA of the CDR3 is TGTGCCAGCAGTTCCCAGGGGGCAGGGGCCGGGGAGCTGTTTTTT.

The J gene is TRBJ2-5, the V gene TRBV7-7; 9 bases map to TRBD1. With V trimmed by 4 bases and J by 5 bases, 11 bases remained unmatched. This CDR3 comprises 16 residues. Germline V lookup: CDR1 SSHAT, CDR2 FNYEAQ (reference sequence). CDR3 region: CASSSRTGANGETQYF. DNA of the CDR3: TGTGCCAGCAGCTCGCGGACAGGGGCAAACGGGGAGACCCAGTACTTC.

CDR3 protein: CASCPGGYEQYF. CDR3 in DNA: TGTGCCAGCTGCCCGGGGGGATACGAGCAGTACTTC. V gene TRBV2 combines with J gene TRBJ2-7; 7 nucleotides line up with TRBD2. The CDR3 loop spans 12 amino acids. From germline, CDR1 is SNHLY and CDR2 FYNNEI. Germline trimming cut 8 bases from V and 4 bases from J; bases unmatched to any gene: 5.

This chain uses TRBV25-1 with TRBJ2-7, with TRBD2 matching 9 bases. Trimming took 4 bases from V and 2 from J; bases not matched to a gene: 3. The CDR3 covers 14 residues. Germline CDR1 is MGHDK and CDR2 is SYGVNS. The DNA of the CDR3 is TGTGCCAGCAGTGCGACTAGCGGAACCTACGAGCAGTACTTC. Amino acids: CASSATSGTYEQYF.

V gene TRBV6-5 combines with J gene TRBJ1-2; TRBD1 matches at 7 bases. The CDR3 contains 14 residues. Germline lookup yields CDR1 MNHEY and CDR2 SVGAGI. The trim removed 5 bases at V and 7 bases at J, leaving 10 bases unmatched. The CDR3 region has the DNA TGTGCCAGCAGTCCAAGACAGGGCTTTGGTGGCTACACCTTC. It codes for CASSPRQGFGGYTF.

The chain has TRBV5-4 and TRBJ1-3; 11 bases are a match to TRBD1. CDR3 length equals 20 residues. After removal of 0 bases from V and 3 bases from J, the junction contained 14 bases not matched to a gene. Germline CDR1 SGHNT, CDR2 YYREEE (reference sequence). CDR3 nucleotide sequence: TGTGCCAGCAGCTTGGGGGGACAGGGGGTATTGCCTACCTATGGAAACACCATATATTTT. Translation: CASSLGGQGVLPTYGNTIYF.

The genes are TRBV7-9 and TRBJ2-7, with 16 bases aligning to TRBD2. V was pared by 5 bases and J by 6 bases, with 13 bases of the junction left unmatched. The CDR3 runs 18 residues. CDR1 SEHNR and CDR2 FQNEAQ come from the germline V gene (reference sequence). CDR3 amino acids: CASSQSPGLAGGPGEQYF. CDR3 in DNA: TGTGCCAGCAGCCAATCCCCGGGACTAGCGGGAGGGCCGGGCGAGCAGTACTTC.

V gene TRBV18 combines with J gene TRBJ1-2; a possible D gene is TRBD1 (6 bases). Trimming took off 6 bases at V and 6 bases at J, with 14 bases between the two ends. The germline V gene encodes CDR1 KGHSH and CDR2 LQKENI. The CDR3 runs 13 residues. CDR3 amino acids: CASSRGIEDGYTF. CDR3 bases: TGTGCCAGCTCGAGGGGGATAGAGGATGGCTACACCTTC.

This clone has a single count. This chain links TRBV18 with TRBJ2-3, with 8 nucleotides matching TRBD2. This CDR3 has 16 amino acids. With V trimmed by 3 bases and J by 2 bases, 7 bases remained unmatched. Germline V CDR1 and CDR2: KGHSH, LQKENI. Written as DNA, the CDR3 is TGTGCCAGCTCACCCCTAGGAGCGGGAGACACAGATACGCAGTATTTT. This gives the protein CASSPLGAGDTDTQYF.

This chain joins TRBV5-6 and TRBJ1-5, with D maybe TRBD1 (6 bases). V lost 1 base and J lost 7, with 15 bases in between. The CDR3 is 15 amino acids. The germline gives CDR1 SGHDT, CDR2 YYEEEE. CDR3 DNA sequence: TGTGCCAGCAGCTTGAGTCGGGGGGCCGGACAGCCCCAGCATTTT. As protein: CASSLSRGAGQPQHF.

The chain couples TRBV19 to TRBJ2-6; D unclear. Germline V CDR1 and CDR2: LNHDA, SQIVND (reference sequence). Trimming removed 0 bases from V and 1 base from J, with 4 bases in between. The CDR3 runs to 15 residues. CDR3 in amino acids: CASSIELSGANVLTF. CDR3 nucleotide sequence: TGTGCCAGTAGTATAGAACTTTCTGGGGCCAACGTCCTGACTTTC.

The chain combines TRBV10-1 with TRBJ2-7; no clear D gene. V was cut by 0 bases and J by 5 bases, with 14 bases left in between. The CDR3 is 15 residues long. CDR1 is WNHNN, CDR2 SYGVQD, per germline (reference sequence). In DNA form, the CDR3 reads TGCGCCAGCAGTGAGTCGATTGGCTTTAAGAACGAGCAGTACTTC. Its protein is CASSESIGFKNEQYF.

This chain links TRBV6-5 with TRBJ1-2, with D hard to call. Germline CDR1 MNHEY, CDR2 SVGAGI. The CDR3 is 13 amino acids. V was clipped by 2 bases and J by 5 bases, with 9 bases between them. CDR3 nucleotide sequence: TGTGCCAGCAGTTACCGGGAGATGTATGGCTACACCTTC. Translated: CASSYREMYGYTF.

The V and J genes are TRBV11-2 and TRBJ2-3; possibly TRBD2 for D (5 bases). The CDR3 runs to 15 residues. V shed 0 bases and J shed 1 base, with 8 bases lying between them. Looked up from germline, CDR1 is SGHAT and CDR2 is FQNNGV. The CDR3, as DNA: TGTGCCAGCAGCTTAGAAACAGCGGGCACAGATACGCAGTATTTT. It specifies CASSLETAGTDTQYF.

The chain joins TRBV15 to TRBJ2-7, with 8 bases fitting TRBD1. The CDR3 spans 14 residues. In germline, CDR1 is LNHNV, CDR2 YYDKDF (reference sequence). Losses at the gene ends were 4 bases for V and 3 bases for J; bases not matched to a gene: 5. The CDR3 sequence is CATSTDRGRYEQYF. The CDR3 nucleotides are TGTGCCACCAGCACCGACAGGGGCCGCTACGAGCAGTACTTC.